There are many counts of the clone carrying this TCR beta chain. The antigen is undetermined. This specimen belongs to a study of T cells in Graves' hyperthyroidism and ophthalmopathy. On the study more broadly: Peripheral blood was acquired at first diagnosis, ahead of any therapy whatsoever.

This CDR3 contains 14 residues. The V segment lost 2 bases and the J segment 3 bases; nucleotides outside the gene matches: 3. Germline lookup yields CDR1 SEHNR and CDR2 FQNEAQ (reference sequence). General study points: Separating ophthalmopathy from stable hyperthyroidism was achieved by a 13 V-J model. Blood also carried most thyroid clonotypes expanded above 0.001.

RNA transcripts provided the source from which TCR beta CDR3 regions were amplified. First-round RT-PCR of the TCR CDR3 relied on the HTBI primer set. One entry per CDR3 protein, called by TCRdb with MiXCR from the multiplex PCR reads. The sample has some 620,000 distinct CDR3 sequences, around 15% seen once. Sequenced input: blood. The receptor comes from a woman aged 25 to 39 with Graves' hyperthyroidism. The chain employs TRBV7-9 and TRBJ1-1; 7 bases line up with TRBD1. The CDR3 nucleotides are TGTGCCAGCAGCTTAAATCAGGGGGACACTGAAGCTTTCTTT. Translated, it gives CASSLNQGDTEAFF.